Below are 18 T cell receptor beta chains sequenced from a single sample in a study of cytomegalovirus exposure and HLA in healthy donors. The PCR employed 60 Vbeta primers together with 13 Jbeta primers. The data were produced by immunoSEQ multiplex PCR, yet TCRdb's version contains in-frame clones alone and is incomplete. The table for this sample gives 150,000 to 200,000 clones. Material: PBMCs. The receptors come from a man aged 25-45 years in good health and CMV-seronegative.

The chain couples TRBV7-9 to TRBJ1-4; TRBD1 is a possible D gene (5 bases). The CDR3 spans 15 residues. Germline V CDR1 and CDR2: SEHNR, FQNEAQ (reference sequence). Between the trimmed V and J ends, which lost 5 bases and 5 bases, there was a span of 15 bases. The CDR3 DNA reads TGTGCCAGCAGCCTCGGGAGGGCAGGGAATGAAAAACTGTTTTTT. It specifies CASSLGRAGNEKLFF. The full variable domain, completed using reference TRBV7-9 and TRBJ1-4, is DTGVSQNPRHKITKRGQNVTFRCDPISEHNRLYWYRQTLGQGPEFLTYFQNEAQLEKSRLLSDRFSAERPKGSFSTLEIQRTEQGDSAMYLCASSLGRAGNEKLFFGSGTQLSVL.

The V and J genes are TRBV15 and TRBJ2-7; possible D gene TRBD2, 5 bases. The CDR3 has 15 amino acids. CDR1 LNHNV and CDR2 YYDKDF come from the germline V gene (reference sequence). The V end was cut by 5 bases, the J end by 2 bases, with 16 bases between. CDR3 DNA sequence: TGTGCCACCAGCGCAGACGAGCGGAGGCCCTACGAGCAGTACTTC. Translating it yields CATSADERRPYEQYF.

The CDR3 loop reads CASSPTGWGNTIYF. The DNA for the CDR3 is TGTGCCAGCAGCCCAACAGGGTGGGGAAACACCATATATTTT. This chain joins TRBV5-4 and TRBJ1-3, with D maybe TRBD1 (6 bases). The CDR3 runs to 14 residues. V was shortened by 4 bases and J by 4 bases, with 12 bases between the two germline ends. Per the germline V gene, CDR1 is SGHNT and CDR2 is YYREEE (reference sequence).

The chain links TRBV5-6 to TRBJ2-7, with 13 bases fitting TRBD2. This CDR3 region has 15 residues. The J segment lost 4 bases and the V segment lost 4 bases, leaving 5 bases of the junction unmatched. Per germline, CDR1 SGHDT and CDR2 YYEEEE. The DNA of the CDR3 is TGTGCCAGCAGCATCGGACTAGCGGGAGAGTACGAGCAGTACTTC. It encodes CASSIGLAGEYEQYF.

This chain uses TRBV5-1 with TRBJ2-1; possible D gene TRBD2, 6 bases. CDR1 and CDR2 from the germline V gene are SGHRS and YFSETQ. The CDR3 contains 16 residues. V lost 0 bases and J 4 bases, leaving 14 bases between the germline ends. The CDR3 region has the DNA TGCGCCAGCAGCTTGGGAAGTATAGCGGAGTACAATGAGCAGTTCTTC. It is translated as CASSLGSIAEYNEQFF.

This chain joins TRBV2 and TRBJ1-1, with D possibly being TRBD1 (5 bases). Germline loops: CDR1 SNHLY, CDR2 FYNNEI. The CDR3 is 11 amino acids. With 11 bases removed from V and 10 bases from J, the gap between germline ends came to 17 bases. The CDR3 DNA reads TGTGCCGAGTACCAGGGTTTCGGAGCTTTCTTT. Its protein product is CAEYQGFGAFF.

The chain uses TRBV29-1 and TRBJ2-7; D is uncertain. This CDR3 spans 13 amino acids. Germline V lookup: CDR1 SQVTM, CDR2 ANQGSEA. V lost 4 bases to trimming and J lost 0 bases, with 10 bases between them. CDR3 sequence (DNA): TGCAGCGTTGTTGCCTTTAGCTCCTACGAGCAGTACTTC. This sequence encodes CSVVAFSSYEQYF.

This chain joins TRBV7-6 and TRBJ1-6, with D perhaps matching TRBD1 (6 bases). Trimming pared 4 bases from V and 7 bases from J, leaving 8 bases between. The V gene's germline CDR1 is SGHVS and CDR2 FNYEAQ. This CDR3 contains 13 residues. CDR3 DNA sequence: TGTGCCAGCAGCTCCCAGGGGAATTCACCCCTCCACTTT. It encodes CASSSQGNSPLHF.

The chain uses TRBV19 and TRBJ1-1; TRBD1 matches at 9 bases. The length of the CDR3 is 16 residues. In germline, CDR1 is LNHDA, CDR2 SQIVND (reference sequence). Trimming cost V 9 bases and J 5 bases; bases outside gene matches: 16. CDR3 loop: CASTNRGQWRRTEAFF. Written as DNA, the CDR3 is TGTGCCAGCACTAACAGGGGGCAATGGAGGAGGACTGAAGCTTTCTTT.

The chain combines TRBV28 with TRBJ1-5, with a tentative D call TRBD1 (6 bases). V dropped 7 bases and J dropped 3 bases, with 13 bases sitting between them. The CDR3 contains 14 residues. CDR1 is MDHEN and CDR2 is SYDVKM in the germline V gene. This chain's CDR3 is CASTRHRANQPQHF. The DNA for the CDR3 is TGTGCCAGCACCCGTCACAGGGCCAATCAGCCCCAGCATTTT.

This chain links TRBV15 with TRBJ2-5; D gene uncertain. The CDR3 has 17 amino acids. Germline-derived CDR1 and CDR2 are LNHNV and YYDKDF (reference sequence). V lost 1 base and J lost 2, with 17 bases in between. CDR3: CATSRGRSVILQETQYF. The CDR3 region has the DNA TGTGCCACCAGCAGAGGTAGAAGCGTGATACTTCAAGAGACCCAGTACTTC.

V usage is TRBV28 and J usage is TRBJ2-7, with TRBD1 as a possible D gene (5 bases). From germline, CDR1 is MDHEN and CDR2 SYDVKM. The CDR3 runs 12 residues. V dropped 7 bases and J dropped 7 bases, with 14 bases sitting between them. CDR3 amino acids: CASKLQGGEQYF. DNA for the CDR3: TGTGCCAGCAAACTTCAGGGTGGAGAGCAGTACTTC.

The rearrangement links TRBV30 to TRBJ1-4, with a possible D match to TRBD1 (6 bases). The CDR3 extends over 15 amino acids. The germline V and J ends were trimmed by 2 bases and 6 bases, with 16 bases remaining between them. Germline values: CDR1 GTSNPN, CDR2 SVGIG (reference sequence). CDR3 residues: CAWSRPGDLDEKLFF. DNA of the CDR3: TGTGCCTGGAGTCGGCCAGGGGATCTTGATGAAAAACTGTTTTTT.

The CDR3 coding sequence is TGTGCCAGCAGCTCGATGGGACAGGGGGTTGTCTACGAGCAGTACTTC. Translation: CASSSMGQGVVYEQYF. This rearrangement joins TRBV7-3 to TRBJ2-7, with 11 bases identical to TRBD1. CDR3 size: 16 residues. Per germline, CDR1 SGHTA and CDR2 FQGTGA. V lost 4 bases, J lost 3 bases, and 8 bases stayed unmatched. Looking up the rest from reference TRBV7-3 and TRBJ2-7 gives the full variable domain: GAGVSQTPSNKVTEKGKYVELRCDPISGHTALYWYRQSLGQGPEFLIYFQGTGAADDSGLPNDRFFAVRPEGSVSTLKIQRTERGDSAVYLCASSSMGQGVVYEQYFGPGTRLTVT.

V gene TRBV27 combines with J gene TRBJ2-3; D gene ambiguous. The CDR3 has 13 residues. Germline loops: CDR1 MNHEY, CDR2 SMNVEV (reference sequence). V lost 3 bases and J 5 bases, leaving 9 bases between the germline ends. The CDR3 sequence is CASSFSGGDTQYF. CDR3 nucleotide sequence: TGTGCCAGCAGTTTTTCCGGTGGAGATACGCAGTATTTT.

The rearrangement links TRBV11-1 to TRBJ2-3; TRBD1 matches 7 bases. The junction had 10 bases not matched to a gene; V was cut back by 5 bases and J by 2 bases. Germline V CDR1 and CDR2: SGHAT, FQDESV (reference sequence). This CDR3 has 16 amino acids. The CDR3 DNA is TGTGCCAGCAGCCCGAGGGACAGACATACCACAGATACGCAGTATTTT. It is translated as CASSPRDRHTTDTQYF.

The rearrangement joins TRBV5-1 to TRBJ2-2, with TRBD1 as a possible D gene (6 bases). CDR1 is SGHRS and CDR2 is YFSETQ in the germline V gene. CDR3 length: 15 residues. V dropped 4 bases and J dropped 5 bases, with 15 bases sitting between them. CDR3 residues: CASSQWTDKTGELFF. In nucleotides, the CDR3 is TGCGCCAGCAGCCAATGGACAGACAAGACCGGGGAGCTGTTTTTT.

The gene calls are TRBV21-1 and TRBJ2-7; the D segment call TRBD1 is taken from the table without a DNA check. TRBV21-1 represents a pseudogene. The CDR3 runs to 17 residues. The CDR3 DNA reads as TGTGCCAGCAGCCCAAACCGAGCCGGGACAGCCCCCTACGAGCAGTACTTC. The encoded protein is CASSPNRAGTAPYEQYF.